This TCR beta chain was captured in a study of T-cell memory formation after mild COVID-19. General observations from the study: Contracting CD4+ clones sat mainly in CM and EM; CD8+ in EMRA. Pre-infection memory harbored some responding clones, suggesting cross-reactive memory joined.

The V end lost 5 bases, the J end lost 7 bases, and 20 bases lay between the germline ends. CDR3 length: 15 amino acids. Germline lookup yields CDR1 SGHVS and CDR2 FQNEAQ. From 5'RACE with constant-segment primers came TCR alpha and TCR beta cDNA libraries that carried sample barcodes and UMIs. TCRdb reprocessed the 5' RACE reads via MiXCR and lists one record per CDR3 protein. Of hundreds of thousands of distinct CDR3 sequences listed, around a sixth were seen once; the top ten hold roughly an eighth. As for this clonotype: The antigen is unknown.

The sample comprised PBMCs or a T cell subset sorted from them (not recorded which). The genes are TRBV7-8 and TRBJ1-1, with a tentative D call TRBD1 (5 bases). The TCR originated in an adult woman who had mild COVID-19 (a few samples of this study predate the infection). Cell type and time point are not known. The CDR3 DNA follows: TGTGCCAGCAGCCCAGACCGGTGGGGGGACCTTGAAGCTTTCTTT. Encoded protein: CASSPDRWGDLEAFF.